Listed here is a single T cell receptor beta chain. The target of this receptor is not known. Base quality data are lacking; no much larger clone is found one base away. The entry originates in a study of blood T cell repertoires in COVID-19 (dated by TCRdb to about 2020). For the wider study: Samples from collaborators originated in the United States, Italy and Spain and spanned both the acute and convalescent phases of COVID-19. The material from the prospective study consisted of cDNA or gDNA derived from T cells, B-cell-depleted T cells, or PBMCs. Subjects who had been exposed to COVID-19, were actively infected with it, or had recovered from it provided the deeply sampled blood TCRbeta repertoires that made up the dataset. The repertoires were released in a freely available public database meant as a resource for research on the immune response to SARS-CoV-2. The samples were drawn from the first 160 participants of the ongoing ImmuneRACE study and from 950 to 1,500 subjects provided by 6 global collaborators. Nearly every sample came with metadata listing a de-identified subject ID, COVID-19 status, age in years and sex. Where available, HLA class I and class II types were taken from metadata supplied by the sample provider and were not determined by assay-based typing.

The immunoSEQ Assay, a bias-controlled multiplex PCR, was used to amplify TCRbeta CDR3 regions from genomic DNA. The paper's processing steps were these. The number of nucleated cells in each sample was estimated by amplification of reference gene primers within the assay. To quantify the absolute abundance of each unique TCRbeta CDR3 rearrangement, sequence reads were collapsed and filtered. For each sample, productive Simpson clonality was calculated as the square root of Simpson's diversity index over productive rearrangements. The table comes from immuneACCESS by way of TCRdb, which keeps in-frame sequences with V and J called. Part of the clones is missing from these tables; in studies checked, under half for an unresolved V gene and the rest for unknown reasons. D and trimming were read from the DNA, whereas the V and J calls and clone size are those reported in that table. This sample comprises some 120,000 clones, roughly 85% of them detected only once. The biggest ten clones account for over 1.2% of the sample.

The collaborating institutions used their own protocols to collect whole blood in K2EDTA tubes. For TCRbeta analysis, collaborators shipped samples in one of three forms: frozen whole blood, isolated PBMCs, or DNA extracted from either of those sample types. Overall study results and their limits: The amount of clinical and demographic metadata varied by source and participant and was provided uncurated.

Trimming costs V 3 bases and J 11 bases, and their ends lie 13 bases apart. CDR1 and CDR2, per the germline V gene, are MDHEN and SYDVKM. The CDR3 holds 12 amino acids from the cysteine to the phenylalanine. The kept DNA is CDR3 alone, 36 bases in frame from the first base. The specimen was peripheral blood. Here the chain combines TRBV28 and TRBJ1-1; the D gene assignment is ambiguous. The receptor comes from a man aged 35 to 55 with acute or convalescent COVID-19. Here is the DNA: TGTGCCAGCAGTTTTGCGGCCCAGCGGGCTTTCTTT. The translation is CASSFAAQRAFF.